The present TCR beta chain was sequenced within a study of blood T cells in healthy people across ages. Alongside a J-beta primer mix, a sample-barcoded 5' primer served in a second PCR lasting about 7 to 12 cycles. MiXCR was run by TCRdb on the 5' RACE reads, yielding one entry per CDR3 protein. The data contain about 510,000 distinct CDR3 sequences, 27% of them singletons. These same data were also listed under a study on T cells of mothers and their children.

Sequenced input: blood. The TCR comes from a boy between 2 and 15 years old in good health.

The CDR3 DNA sequence: TGTGCCACCTCCACTGGGGAAGCCGACAGTTACGAGCAGTACTTC. This sequence encodes CATSTGEADSYEQYF. The rearrangement joins TRBV28 to TRBJ2-7; D is possibly TRBD1 (5 bases). Germline V gene lookup returns CDR1 MDHEN and CDR2 SYDVKM. There are 15 residues in the CDR3. V lost 10 bases and J 4 bases, leaving 23 bases between the germline ends.